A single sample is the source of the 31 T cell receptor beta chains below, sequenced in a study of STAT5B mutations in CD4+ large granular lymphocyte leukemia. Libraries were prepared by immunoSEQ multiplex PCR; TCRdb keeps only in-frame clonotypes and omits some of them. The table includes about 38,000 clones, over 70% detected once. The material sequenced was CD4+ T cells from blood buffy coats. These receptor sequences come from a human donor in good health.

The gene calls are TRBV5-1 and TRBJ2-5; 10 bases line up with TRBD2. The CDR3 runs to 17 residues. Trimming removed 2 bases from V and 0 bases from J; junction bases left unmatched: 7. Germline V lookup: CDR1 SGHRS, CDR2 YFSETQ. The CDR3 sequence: CASSFGLAGAYQETQYF. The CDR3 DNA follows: TGCGCCAGCAGCTTTGGGCTAGCGGGGGCCTACCAAGAGACCCAGTACTTC.

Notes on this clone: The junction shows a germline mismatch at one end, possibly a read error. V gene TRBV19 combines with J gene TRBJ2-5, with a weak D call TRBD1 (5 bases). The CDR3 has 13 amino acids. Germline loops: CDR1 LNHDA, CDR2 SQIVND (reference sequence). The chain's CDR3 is CASSMNRQETQYF. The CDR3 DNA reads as TGTGCTAGTAGTATGAACAGGCAAGAGACCCAGTACTTC.

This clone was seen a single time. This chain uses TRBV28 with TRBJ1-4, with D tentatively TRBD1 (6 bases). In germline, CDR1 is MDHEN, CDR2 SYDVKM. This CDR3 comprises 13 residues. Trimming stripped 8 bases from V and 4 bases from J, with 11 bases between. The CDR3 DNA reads TGTGCCAGCTTGACAGGCCGTAATGAAAAACTGTTTTTT. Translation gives CASLTGRNEKLFF.

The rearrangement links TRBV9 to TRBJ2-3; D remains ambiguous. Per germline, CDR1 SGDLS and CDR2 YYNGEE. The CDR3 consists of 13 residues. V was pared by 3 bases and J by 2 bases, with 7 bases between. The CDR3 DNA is TGTGCCAGCAGCGACGGCAACACAGATACGCAGTATTTT. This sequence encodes CASSDGNTDTQYF.

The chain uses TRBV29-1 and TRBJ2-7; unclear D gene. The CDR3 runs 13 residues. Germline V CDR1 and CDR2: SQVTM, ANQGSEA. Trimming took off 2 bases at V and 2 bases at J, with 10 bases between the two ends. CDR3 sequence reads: CSVEPDGAYEQYF. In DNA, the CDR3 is TGCAGCGTTGAACCCGACGGAGCCTACGAGCAGTACTTC.

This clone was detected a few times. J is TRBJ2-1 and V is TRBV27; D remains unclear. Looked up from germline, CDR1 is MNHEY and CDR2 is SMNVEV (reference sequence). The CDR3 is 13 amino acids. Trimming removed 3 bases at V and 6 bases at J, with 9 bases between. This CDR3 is CASSFGRANEQFF. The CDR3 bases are TGTGCCAGCAGTTTCGGTAGGGCCAATGAGCAGTTCTTC.

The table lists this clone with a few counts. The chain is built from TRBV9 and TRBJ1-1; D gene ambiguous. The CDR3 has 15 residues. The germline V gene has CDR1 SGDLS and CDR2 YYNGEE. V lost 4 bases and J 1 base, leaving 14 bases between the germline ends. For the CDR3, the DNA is TGTGCCAGCAGCCAAGAGGGTAGTTCGAACACTGAAGCTTTCTTT. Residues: CASSQEGSSNTEAFF. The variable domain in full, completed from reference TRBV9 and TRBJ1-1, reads DSGVTQTPKHLITATGQRVTLRCSPRSGDLSVYWYQQSLDQGLQFLIQYYNGEERAKGNILERFSAQQFPDLHSELNLSSLELGDSALYFCASSQEGSSNTEAFFGQGTRLTVV.

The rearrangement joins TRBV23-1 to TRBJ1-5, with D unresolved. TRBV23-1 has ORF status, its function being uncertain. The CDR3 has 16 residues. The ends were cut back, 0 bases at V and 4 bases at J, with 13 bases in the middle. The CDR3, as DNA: TGCGCCAGCAGTCAATCGCGGGAACTCCCAAATCAGCCCCAGCATTTT. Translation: CASSQSRELPNQPQHF.

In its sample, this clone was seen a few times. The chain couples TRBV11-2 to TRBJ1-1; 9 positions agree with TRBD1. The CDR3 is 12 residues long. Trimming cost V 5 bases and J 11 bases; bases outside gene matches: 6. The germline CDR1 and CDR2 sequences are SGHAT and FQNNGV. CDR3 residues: CASSGQGRWAFF. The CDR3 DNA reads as TGTGCCAGCAGCGGACAGGGGAGGTGGGCTTTCTTT.

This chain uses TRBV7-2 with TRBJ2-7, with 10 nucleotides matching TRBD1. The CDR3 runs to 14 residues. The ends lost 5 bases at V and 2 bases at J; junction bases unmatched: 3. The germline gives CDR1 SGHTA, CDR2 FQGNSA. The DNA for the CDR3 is TGTGCCAGCAGCCGGACAGGGGGGGCCTACGAGCAGTACTTC. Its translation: CASSRTGGAYEQYF. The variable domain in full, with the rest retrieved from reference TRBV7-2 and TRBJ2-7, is GAGVSQSPSNKVTEKGKDVELRCDPISGHTALYWYRQSLGQGLEFLIYFQGNSAPDKSGLPSDRFSAERTGGSVSTLTIQRTQQEDSAVYLCASSRTGGAYEQYFGPGTRLTVT.

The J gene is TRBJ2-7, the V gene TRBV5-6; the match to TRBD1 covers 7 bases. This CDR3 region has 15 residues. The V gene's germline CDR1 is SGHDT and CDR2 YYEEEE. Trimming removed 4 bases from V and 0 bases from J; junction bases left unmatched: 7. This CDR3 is CASSETGRSSYEQYF. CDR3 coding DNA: TGTGCCAGCAGCGAGACAGGGCGGAGCTCCTACGAGCAGTACTTC.

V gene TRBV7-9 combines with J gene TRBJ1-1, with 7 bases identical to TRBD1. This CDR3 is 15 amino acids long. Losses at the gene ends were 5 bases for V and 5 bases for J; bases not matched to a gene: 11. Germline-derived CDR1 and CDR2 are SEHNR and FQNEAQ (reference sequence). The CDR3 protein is CASSLRTGAGTEAFF. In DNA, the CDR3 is TGTGCCAGCAGCCTCCGCACAGGGGCCGGGACTGAAGCTTTCTTT.

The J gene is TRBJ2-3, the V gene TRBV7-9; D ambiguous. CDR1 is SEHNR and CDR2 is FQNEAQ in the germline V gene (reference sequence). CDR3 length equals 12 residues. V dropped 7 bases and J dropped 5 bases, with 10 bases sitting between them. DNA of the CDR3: TGTGCCAGCAAGGGTCAGGTAGATACGCAGTATTTT. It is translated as CASKGQVDTQYF. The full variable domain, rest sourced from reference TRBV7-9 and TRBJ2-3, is DTGVSQNPRHKITKRGQNVTFRCDPISEHNRLYWYRQTLGQGPEFLTYFQNEAQLEKSRLLSDRFSAERPKGSFSTLEIQRTEQGDSAMYLCASKGQVDTQYFGPGTRLTVL.

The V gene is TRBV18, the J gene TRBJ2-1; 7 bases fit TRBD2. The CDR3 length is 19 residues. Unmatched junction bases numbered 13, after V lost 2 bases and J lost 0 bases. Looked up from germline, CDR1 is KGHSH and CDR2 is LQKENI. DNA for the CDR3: TGTGCCAGCTCACCATTCTCCGCGGCGGGGGAACCCTCCTACAATGAGCAGTTCTTC. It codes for CASSPFSAAGEPSYNEQFF.

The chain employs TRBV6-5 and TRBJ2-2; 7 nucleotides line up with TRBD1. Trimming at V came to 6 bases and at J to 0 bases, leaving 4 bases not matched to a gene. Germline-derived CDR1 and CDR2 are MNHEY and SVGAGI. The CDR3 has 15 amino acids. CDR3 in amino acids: CASRPGTANTGELFF. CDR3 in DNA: TGTGCCAGCAGGCCCGGGACAGCGAACACCGGGGAGCTGTTTTTT.

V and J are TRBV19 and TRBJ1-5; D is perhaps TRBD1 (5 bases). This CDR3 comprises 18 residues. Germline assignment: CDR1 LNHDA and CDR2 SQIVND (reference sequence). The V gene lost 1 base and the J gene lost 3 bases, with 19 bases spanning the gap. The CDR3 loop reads CASSIAPGTDVYNQPQHF. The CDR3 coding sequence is TGTGCCAGTAGTATAGCCCCGGGGACCGACGTTTACAATCAGCCCCAGCATTTT.

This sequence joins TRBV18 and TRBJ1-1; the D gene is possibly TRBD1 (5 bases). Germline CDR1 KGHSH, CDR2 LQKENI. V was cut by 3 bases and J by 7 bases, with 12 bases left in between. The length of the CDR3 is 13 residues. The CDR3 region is CASSPLQASEAFF. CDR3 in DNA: TGTGCCAGCTCACCGCTACAGGCAAGTGAAGCTTTCTTT.

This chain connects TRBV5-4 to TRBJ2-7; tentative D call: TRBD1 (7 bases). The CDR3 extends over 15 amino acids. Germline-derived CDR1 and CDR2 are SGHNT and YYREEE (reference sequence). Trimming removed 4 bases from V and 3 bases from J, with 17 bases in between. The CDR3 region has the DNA TGTGCCAGCAGCCCGCCATACCAGGGGGGCTACGAGCAGTACTTC. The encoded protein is CASSPPYQGGYEQYF.

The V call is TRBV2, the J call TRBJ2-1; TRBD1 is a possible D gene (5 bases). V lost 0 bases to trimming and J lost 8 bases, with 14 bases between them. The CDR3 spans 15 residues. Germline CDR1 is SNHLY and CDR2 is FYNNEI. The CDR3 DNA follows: TGTGCCAGCAGTGAAGCGGCTAGACAGACCGATGAGCAGTTCTTC. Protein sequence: CASSEAARQTDEQFF.

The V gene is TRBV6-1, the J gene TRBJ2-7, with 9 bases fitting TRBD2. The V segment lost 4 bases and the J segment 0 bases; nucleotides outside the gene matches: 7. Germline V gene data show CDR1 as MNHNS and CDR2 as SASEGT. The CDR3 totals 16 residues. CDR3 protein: CASSAGTSLSSYEQYF. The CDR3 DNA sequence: TGTGCCAGCAGTGCCGGGACTAGCCTGAGCTCCTACGAGCAGTACTTC.

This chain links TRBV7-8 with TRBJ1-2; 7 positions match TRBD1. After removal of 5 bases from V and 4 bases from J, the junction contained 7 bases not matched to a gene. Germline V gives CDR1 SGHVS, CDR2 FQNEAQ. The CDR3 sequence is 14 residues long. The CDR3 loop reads CASSRDRDAYGYTF. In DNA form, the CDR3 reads TGTGCCAGCAGCCGAGACAGGGATGCCTATGGCTACACCTTC.

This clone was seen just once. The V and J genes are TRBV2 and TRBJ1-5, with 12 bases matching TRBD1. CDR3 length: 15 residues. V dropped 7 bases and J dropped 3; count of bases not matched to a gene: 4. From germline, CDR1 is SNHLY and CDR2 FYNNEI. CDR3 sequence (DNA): TGTGCCAGCACCGGGACAGGGGGCGTCAATCAGCCCCAGCATTTT. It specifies CASTGTGGVNQPQHF.

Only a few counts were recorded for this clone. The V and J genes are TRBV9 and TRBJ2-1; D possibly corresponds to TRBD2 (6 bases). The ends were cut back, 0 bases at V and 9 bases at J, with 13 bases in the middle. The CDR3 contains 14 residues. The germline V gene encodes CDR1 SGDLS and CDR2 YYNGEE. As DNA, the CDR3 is TGTGCCAGCAGCGTAGGTGCCGGGAGACGTGAGCAGTTCTTC. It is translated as CASSVGAGRREQFF.

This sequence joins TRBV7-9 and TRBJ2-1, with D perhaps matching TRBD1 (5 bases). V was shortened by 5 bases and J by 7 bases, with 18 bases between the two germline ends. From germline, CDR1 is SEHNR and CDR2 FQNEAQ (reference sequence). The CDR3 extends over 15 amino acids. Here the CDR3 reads CASSPQGREGNEQFF. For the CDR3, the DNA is TGTGCCAGCAGCCCCCAGGGCAGGGAAGGGAATGAGCAGTTCTTC. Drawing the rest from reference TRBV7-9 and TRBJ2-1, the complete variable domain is DTGVSQNPRHKITKRGQNVTFRCDPISEHNRLYWYRQTLGQGPEFLTYFQNEAQLEKSRLLSDRFSAERPKGSFSTLEIQRTEQGDSAMYLCASSPQGREGNEQFFGPGTRLTVL.

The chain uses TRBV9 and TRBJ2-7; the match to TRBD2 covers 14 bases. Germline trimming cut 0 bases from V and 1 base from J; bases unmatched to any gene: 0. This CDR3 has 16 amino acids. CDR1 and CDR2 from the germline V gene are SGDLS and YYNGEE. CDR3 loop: CASSVGLAGGSYEQYF. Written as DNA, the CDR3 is TGTGCCAGCAGCGTAGGACTAGCGGGGGGGTCCTACGAGCAGTACTTC. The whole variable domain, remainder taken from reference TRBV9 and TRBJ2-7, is DSGVTQTPKHLITATGQRVTLRCSPRSGDLSVYWYQQSLDQGLQFLIQYYNGEERAKGNILERFSAQQFPDLHSELNLSSLELGDSALYFCASSVGLAGGSYEQYFGPGTRLTVT.

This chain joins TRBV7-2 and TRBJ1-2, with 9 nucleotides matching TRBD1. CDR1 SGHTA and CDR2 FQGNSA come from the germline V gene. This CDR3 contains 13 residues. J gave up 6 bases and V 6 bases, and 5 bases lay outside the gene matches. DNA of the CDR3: TGTGCCAGCAGAGCTACAGGGGGCGATGGCTACACCTTC. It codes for CASRATGGDGYTF.

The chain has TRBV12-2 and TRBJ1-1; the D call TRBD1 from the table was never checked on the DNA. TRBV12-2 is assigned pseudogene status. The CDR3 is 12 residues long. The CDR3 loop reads CAPPRGDTEAFF. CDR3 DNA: TGTGCCCCTCCCAGGGGGGACACTGAAGCTTTCTTT.

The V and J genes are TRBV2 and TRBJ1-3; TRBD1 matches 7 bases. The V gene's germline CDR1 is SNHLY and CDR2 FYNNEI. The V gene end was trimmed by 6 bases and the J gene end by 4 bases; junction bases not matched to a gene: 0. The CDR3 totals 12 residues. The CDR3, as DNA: TGTGCCAGCAGGGACAGGGGAAACACCATATATTTT. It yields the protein CASRDRGNTIYF.

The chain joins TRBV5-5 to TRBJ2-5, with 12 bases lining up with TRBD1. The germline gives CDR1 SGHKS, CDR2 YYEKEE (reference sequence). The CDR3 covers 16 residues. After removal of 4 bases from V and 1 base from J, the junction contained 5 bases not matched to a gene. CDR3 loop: CASSGRDRGPQETQYF. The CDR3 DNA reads TGTGCCAGCAGCGGCCGGGACAGGGGGCCCCAAGAGACCCAGTACTTC.

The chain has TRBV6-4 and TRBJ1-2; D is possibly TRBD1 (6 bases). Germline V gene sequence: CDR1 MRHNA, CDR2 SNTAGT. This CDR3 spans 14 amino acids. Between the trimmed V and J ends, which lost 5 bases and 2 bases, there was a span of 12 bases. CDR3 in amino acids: CASSQEQGNYGYTF. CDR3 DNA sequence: TGTGCCAGCAGTCAGGAACAGGGAAACTATGGCTACACCTTC.

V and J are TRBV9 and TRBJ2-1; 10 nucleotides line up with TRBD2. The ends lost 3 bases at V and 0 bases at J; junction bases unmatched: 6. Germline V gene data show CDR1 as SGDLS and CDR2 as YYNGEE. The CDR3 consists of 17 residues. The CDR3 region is CASSASLAGLSYNEQFF. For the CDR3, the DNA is TGTGCCAGCAGCGCCTCACTAGCGGGGCTCTCCTACAATGAGCAGTTCTTC.